This TCR beta chain was sequenced for a study of CD8+ T cells in alopecia areata. Study context: The study gave tofacitinib for 6 to 18 months, then 6 months off drug. General observations from the study: How baseline CD8+ expansion relates to response remains uncertain (there was one nonresponder). On tofacitinib, scalp and blood still held many of the expanded lesional clones.

RNA, once extracted, was reverse transcribed into cDNA for use as the sequencing template. Profiling relied on immunoSEQ multiplex PCR, and the TCRdb table lists in-frame clones only, not all of them. The sample records approximately 200,000 clones, roughly three fifths being singletons. Regarding treatment: oral pan-JAK inhibitor, 5-10 mg twice daily. Comments on this clone: Its antigen remains unknown.

The CDR3 length is 15 residues. The V gene lost 7 bases and the J gene lost 2 bases, with 15 bases spanning the gap. This rearrangement joins TRBV23-1 to TRBJ1-5; D remains ambiguous. TRBV23-1 is known as an ORF, though its function is uncertain. This clonotype was obtained from a human donor with alopecia areata. Specimen: CD4+ T cells sorted from blood, collected at week 4, from a patient treated with tofacitinib. The CDR3 DNA follows: TGCGCCAGCAAACAGACGGTCTTACGCAATCAGCCCCAGCATTTT. Protein product: CASKQTVLRNQPQHF.